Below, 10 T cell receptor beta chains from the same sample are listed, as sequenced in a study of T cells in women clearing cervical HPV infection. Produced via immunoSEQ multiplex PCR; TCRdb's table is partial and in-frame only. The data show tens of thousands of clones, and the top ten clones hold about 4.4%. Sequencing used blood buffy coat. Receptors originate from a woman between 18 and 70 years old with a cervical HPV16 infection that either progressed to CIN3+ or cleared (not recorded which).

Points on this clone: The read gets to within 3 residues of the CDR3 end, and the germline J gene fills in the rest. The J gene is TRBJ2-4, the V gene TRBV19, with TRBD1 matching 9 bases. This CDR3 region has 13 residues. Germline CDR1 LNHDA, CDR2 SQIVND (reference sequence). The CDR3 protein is CASSGTGTFGQYF. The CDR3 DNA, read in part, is TGTGCCAGTTCCGGGACAGGGACATTTGGT. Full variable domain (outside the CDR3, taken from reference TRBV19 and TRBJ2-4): DGGITQSPKYLFRKEGQNVTLSCEQNLNHDAMYWYRQDPGQGLRLIYYSQIVNDFQKGDIAEGYSVSREKKESFPLTVTSAQKNPTAFYLCASSGTGTFGQYFGAGTRLSVL.

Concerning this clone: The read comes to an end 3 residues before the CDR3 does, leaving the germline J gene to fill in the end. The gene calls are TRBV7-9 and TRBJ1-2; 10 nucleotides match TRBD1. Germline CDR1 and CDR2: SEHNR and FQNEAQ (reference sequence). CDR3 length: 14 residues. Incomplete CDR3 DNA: TGTGCCAGCAGCTTCCGGGACAGGGGCCACGAC. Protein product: CASSFRDRGHD. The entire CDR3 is CASSFRDRGHDYTF.

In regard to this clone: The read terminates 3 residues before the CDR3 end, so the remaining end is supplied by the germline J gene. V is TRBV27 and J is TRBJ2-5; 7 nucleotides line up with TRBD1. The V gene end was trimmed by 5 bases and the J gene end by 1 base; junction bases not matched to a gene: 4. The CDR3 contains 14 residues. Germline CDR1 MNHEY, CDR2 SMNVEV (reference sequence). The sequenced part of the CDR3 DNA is TGTGCCAGCAGTCTAAGGACAGGCCAAGAGACC. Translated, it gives CASSLRTGQET. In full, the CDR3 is CASSLRTGQETQYF.

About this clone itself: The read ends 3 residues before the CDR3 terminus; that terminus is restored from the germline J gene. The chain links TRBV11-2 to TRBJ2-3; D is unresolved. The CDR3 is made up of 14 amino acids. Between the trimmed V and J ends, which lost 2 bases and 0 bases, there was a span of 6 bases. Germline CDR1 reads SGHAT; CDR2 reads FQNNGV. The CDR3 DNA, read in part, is TGTGCCAGCAGCTTAAGCACTAGCACAGATACG. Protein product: CASSLSTSTDT. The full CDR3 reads CASSLSTSTDTQYF.

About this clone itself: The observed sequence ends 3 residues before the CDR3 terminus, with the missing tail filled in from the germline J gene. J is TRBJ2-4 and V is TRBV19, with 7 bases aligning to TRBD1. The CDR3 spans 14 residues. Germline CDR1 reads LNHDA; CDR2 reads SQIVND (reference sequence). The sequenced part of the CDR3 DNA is TGTGCCAGTACCAGGGACAGAGCTAACTATGGT. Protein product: CASTRDRANYG. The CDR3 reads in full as CASTRDRANYGQYF. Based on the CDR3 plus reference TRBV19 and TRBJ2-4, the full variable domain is DGGITQSPKYLFRKEGQNVTLSCEQNLNHDAMYWYRQDPGQGLRLIYYSQIVNDFQKGDIAEGYSVSREKKESFPLTVTSAQKNPTAFYLCASTRDRANYGQYFGAGTRLSVL.

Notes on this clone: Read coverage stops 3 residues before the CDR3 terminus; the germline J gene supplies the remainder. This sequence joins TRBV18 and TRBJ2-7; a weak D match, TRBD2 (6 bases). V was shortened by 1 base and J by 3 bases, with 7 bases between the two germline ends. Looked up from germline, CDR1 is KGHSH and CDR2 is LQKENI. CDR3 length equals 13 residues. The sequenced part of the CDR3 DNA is TGTGCCAGCTCACCACTTAGCGGCTACGAG. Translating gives CASSPLSGYE. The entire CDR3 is CASSPLSGYEQYF.

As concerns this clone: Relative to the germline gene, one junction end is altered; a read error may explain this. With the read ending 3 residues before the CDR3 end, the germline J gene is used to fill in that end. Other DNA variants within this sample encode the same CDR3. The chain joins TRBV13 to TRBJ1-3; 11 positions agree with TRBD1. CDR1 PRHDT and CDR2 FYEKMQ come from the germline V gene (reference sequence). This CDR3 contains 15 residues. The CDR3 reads CASSPDRGPGNTIYF. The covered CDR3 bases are TGTGCCAGCAGCCCGGACAGGGGGCCTGGAAACACA.

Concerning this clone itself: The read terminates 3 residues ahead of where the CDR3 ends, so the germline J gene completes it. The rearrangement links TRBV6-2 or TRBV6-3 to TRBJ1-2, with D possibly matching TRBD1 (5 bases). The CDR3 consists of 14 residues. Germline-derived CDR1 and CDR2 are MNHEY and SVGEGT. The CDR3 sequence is CASSLAGLTDTYTF. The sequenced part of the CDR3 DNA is TGTGCCAGCAGTCTAGCGGGGCTGACAGATACC.

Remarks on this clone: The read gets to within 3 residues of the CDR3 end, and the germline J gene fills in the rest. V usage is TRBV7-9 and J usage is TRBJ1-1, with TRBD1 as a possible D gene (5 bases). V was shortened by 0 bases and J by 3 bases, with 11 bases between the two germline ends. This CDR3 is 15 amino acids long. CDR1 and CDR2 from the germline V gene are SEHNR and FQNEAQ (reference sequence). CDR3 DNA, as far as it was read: TGTGCCAGCAGCTTAGCGCAGGGTTTACACACTGAA. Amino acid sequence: CASSLAQGLHTE. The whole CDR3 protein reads CASSLAQGLHTEAFF.

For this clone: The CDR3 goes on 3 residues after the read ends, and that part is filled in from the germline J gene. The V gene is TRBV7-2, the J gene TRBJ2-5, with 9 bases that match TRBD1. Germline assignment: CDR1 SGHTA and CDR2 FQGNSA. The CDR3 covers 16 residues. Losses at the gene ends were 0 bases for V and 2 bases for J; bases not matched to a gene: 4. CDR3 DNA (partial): TGTGCCAGCAGCTTAGCTACAGGGGGCGGTCAAGAGACC. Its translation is CASSLATGGGQET. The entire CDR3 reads CASSLATGGGQETQYF.